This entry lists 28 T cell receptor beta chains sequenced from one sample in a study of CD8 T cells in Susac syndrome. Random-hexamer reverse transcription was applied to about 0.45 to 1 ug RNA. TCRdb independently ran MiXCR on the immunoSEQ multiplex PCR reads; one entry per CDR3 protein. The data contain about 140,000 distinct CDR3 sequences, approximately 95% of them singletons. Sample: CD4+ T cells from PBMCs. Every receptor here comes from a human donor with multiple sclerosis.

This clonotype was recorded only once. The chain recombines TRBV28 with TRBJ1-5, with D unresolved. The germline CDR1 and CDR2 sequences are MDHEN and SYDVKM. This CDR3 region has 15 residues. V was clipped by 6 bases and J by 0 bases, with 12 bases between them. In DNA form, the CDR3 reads TGTGCCAGCAGCCAACGGTTGGGTAGCAATCAGCCCCAGCATTTT. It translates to CASSQRLGSNQPQHF. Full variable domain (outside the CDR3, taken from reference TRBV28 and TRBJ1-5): DVKVTQSSRYLVKRTGEKVFLECVQDMDHENMFWYRQDPGLGLRLIYFSYDVKMKEKGDIPEGYSVSREKKERFSLILESASTNQTSMYLCASSQRLGSNQPQHFGDGTRLSIL.

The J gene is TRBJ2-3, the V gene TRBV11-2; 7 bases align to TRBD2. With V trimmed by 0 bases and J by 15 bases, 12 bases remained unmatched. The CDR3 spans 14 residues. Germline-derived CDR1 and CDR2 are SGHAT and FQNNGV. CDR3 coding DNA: TGTGCCAGCAGCTTAGAAGCAGTCGCGGGAGCAGGTTATTTT. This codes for CASSLEAVAGAGYF.

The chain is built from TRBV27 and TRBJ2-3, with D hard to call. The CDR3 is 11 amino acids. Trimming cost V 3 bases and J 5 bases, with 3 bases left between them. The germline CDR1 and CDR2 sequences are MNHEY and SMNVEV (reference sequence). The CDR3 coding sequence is TGTGCCAGCAGTTTGGAAGATACGCAGTATTTT. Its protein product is CASSLEDTQYF.

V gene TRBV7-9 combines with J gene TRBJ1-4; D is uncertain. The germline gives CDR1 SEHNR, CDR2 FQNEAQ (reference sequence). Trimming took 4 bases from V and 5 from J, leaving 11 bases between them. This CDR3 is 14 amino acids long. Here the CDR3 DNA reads TGTGCCAGCAGCTCCCGAAGCCTGAATGAAAAACTGTTTTTT. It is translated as CASSSRSLNEKLFF. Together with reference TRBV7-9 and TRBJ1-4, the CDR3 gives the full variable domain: DTGVSQNPRHKITKRGQNVTFRCDPISEHNRLYWYRQTLGQGPEFLTYFQNEAQLEKSRLLSDRFSAERPKGSFSTLEIQRTEQGDSAMYLCASSSRSLNEKLFFGSGTQLSVL.

The CDR3: CSARMRRSRDYNEQFF. CDR3 bases: TGCAGTGCTAGGATGCGCCGTTCGCGGGACTACAATGAGCAGTTCTTC. J is TRBJ2-1 and V is TRBV20-1, with a possible D match to TRBD2 (6 bases). V lost 3 bases and J 3 bases, leaving 18 bases between the germline ends. Looked up from germline, CDR1 is DFQATT and CDR2 is SNEGSKA (reference sequence). The CDR3 has 16 amino acids.

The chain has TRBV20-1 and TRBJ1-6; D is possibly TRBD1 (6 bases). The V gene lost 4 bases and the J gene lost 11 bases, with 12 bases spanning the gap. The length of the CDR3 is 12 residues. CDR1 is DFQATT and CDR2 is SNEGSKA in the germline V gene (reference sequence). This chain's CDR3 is CSAIRQVPPLHF. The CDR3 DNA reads TGCAGTGCTATAAGACAGGTTCCACCCCTCCACTTT.

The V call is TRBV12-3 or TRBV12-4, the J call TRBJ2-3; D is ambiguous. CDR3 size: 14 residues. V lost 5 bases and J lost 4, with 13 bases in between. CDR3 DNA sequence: TGTGCCAGCAGTCTATCAGGACCCTCAGATACGCAGTATTTT. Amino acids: CASSLSGPSDTQYF.

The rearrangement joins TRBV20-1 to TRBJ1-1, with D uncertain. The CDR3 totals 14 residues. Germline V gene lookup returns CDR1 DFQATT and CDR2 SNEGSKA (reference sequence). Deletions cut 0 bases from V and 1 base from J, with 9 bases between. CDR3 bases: TGCAGTGCTAGAGATGCGGTGCCGAACACTGAAGCTTTCTTT. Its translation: CSARDAVPNTEAFF.

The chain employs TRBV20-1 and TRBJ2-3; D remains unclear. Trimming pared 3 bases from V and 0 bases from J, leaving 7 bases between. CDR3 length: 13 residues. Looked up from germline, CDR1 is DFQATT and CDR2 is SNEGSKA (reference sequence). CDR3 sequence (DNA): TGCAGTGCTAGGACGGATAGCACAGATACGCAGTATTTT. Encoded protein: CSARTDSTDTQYF.

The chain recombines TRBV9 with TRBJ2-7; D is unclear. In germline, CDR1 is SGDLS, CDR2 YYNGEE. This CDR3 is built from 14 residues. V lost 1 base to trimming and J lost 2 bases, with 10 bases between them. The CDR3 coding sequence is TGTGCCAGCAGCGTACGACACGATACCTACGAGCAGTACTTC. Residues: CASSVRHDTYEQYF.

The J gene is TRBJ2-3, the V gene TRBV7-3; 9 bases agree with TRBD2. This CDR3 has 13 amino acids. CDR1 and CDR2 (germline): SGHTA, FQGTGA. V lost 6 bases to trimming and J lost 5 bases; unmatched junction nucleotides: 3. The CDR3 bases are TGTGCCAGCAGTCTAGCGGGACGAGATACGCAGTATTTT. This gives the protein CASSLAGRDTQYF.

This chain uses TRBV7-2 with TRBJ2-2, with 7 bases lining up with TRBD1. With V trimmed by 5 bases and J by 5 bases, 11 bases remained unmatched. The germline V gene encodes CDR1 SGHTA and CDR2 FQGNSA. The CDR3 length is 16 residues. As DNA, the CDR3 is TGTGCCAGCAGCCGAGGGACAGCCGGACGGACCGGGGAGCTGTTTTTT. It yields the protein CASSRGTAGRTGELFF.

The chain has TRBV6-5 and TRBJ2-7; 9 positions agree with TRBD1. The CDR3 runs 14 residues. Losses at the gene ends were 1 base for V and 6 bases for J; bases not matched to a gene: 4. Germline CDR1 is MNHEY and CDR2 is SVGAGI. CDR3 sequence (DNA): TGTGCCAGCAGTTACTACAGGGGGCAGGGCGAGCAGTACTTC. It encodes CASSYYRGQGEQYF.

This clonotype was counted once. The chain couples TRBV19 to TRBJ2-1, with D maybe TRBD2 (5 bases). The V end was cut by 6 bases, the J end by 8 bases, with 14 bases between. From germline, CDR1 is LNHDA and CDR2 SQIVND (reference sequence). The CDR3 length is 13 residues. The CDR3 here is CASSILMRDEQFF. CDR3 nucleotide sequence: TGTGCCAGTAGCATACTAATGCGGGATGAGCAGTTCTTC.

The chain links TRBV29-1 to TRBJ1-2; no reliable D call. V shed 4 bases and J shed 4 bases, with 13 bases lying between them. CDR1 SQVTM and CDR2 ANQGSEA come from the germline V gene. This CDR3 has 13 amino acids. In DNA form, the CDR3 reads TGCAGCGTTGGCGTGCGGAACTCCTATGGCTACACCTTC. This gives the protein CSVGVRNSYGYTF.

This CDR3 reads CSVEDGRFSDRRSGNTIYF. For the CDR3, the DNA is TGCAGCGTTGAAGATGGCAGATTCTCGGACCGAAGATCTGGAAACACCATATATTTT. J is TRBJ1-3 and V is TRBV29-1; D unresolved. The germline gives CDR1 SQVTM, CDR2 ANQGSEA. The CDR3 length is 19 residues. The V end lost 0 bases, the J end lost 1 base, and 22 bases lay between the germline ends.

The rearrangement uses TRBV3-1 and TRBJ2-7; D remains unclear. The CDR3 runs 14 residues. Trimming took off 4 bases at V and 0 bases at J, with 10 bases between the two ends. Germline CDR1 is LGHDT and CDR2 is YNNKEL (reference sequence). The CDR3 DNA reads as TGTGCCAGCAGCCGGCGCCGGGTCTCCTACGAGCAGTACTTC. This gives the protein CASSRRRVSYEQYF.

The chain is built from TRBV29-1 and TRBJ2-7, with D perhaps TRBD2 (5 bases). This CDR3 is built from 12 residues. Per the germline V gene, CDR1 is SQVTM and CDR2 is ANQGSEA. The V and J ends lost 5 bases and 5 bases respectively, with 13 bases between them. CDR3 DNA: TGCAGCGTTTACCGGGATAGGAACGAGCAGTACTTC. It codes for CSVYRDRNEQYF.

Here the CDR3 DNA reads TGTGCCAGCAGCGTAGAACGGGGGACCTACAATGAGCAGTTCTTC. The encoded protein is CASSVERGTYNEQFF. V gene TRBV9 combines with J gene TRBJ2-1; weak D call: TRBD2 (6 bases). Germline CDR1 SGDLS, CDR2 YYNGEE. Trimming took 0 bases from V and 2 from J, leaving 9 bases between them. The CDR3 consists of 15 residues. Drawing the rest from reference TRBV9 and TRBJ2-1, the complete variable domain is DSGVTQTPKHLITATGQRVTLRCSPRSGDLSVYWYQQSLDQGLQFLIQYYNGEERAKGNILERFSAQQFPDLHSELNLSSLELGDSALYFCASSVERGTYNEQFFGPGTRLTVL.

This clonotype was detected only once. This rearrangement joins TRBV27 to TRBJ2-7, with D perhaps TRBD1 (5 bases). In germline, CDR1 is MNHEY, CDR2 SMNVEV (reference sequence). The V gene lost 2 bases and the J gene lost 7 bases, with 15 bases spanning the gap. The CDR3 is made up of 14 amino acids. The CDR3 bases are TGTGCCAGCAGTTTACTGGCAGGGCCAGGGGAGCAGTACTTC. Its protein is CASSLLAGPGEQYF.

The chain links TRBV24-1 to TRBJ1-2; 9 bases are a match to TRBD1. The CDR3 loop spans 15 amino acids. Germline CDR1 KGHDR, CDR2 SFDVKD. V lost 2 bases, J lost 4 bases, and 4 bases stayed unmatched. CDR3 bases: TGTGCCACCAGTGATTCGGGACAGGGCTTCTATGGCTACACCTTC. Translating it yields CATSDSGQGFYGYTF.

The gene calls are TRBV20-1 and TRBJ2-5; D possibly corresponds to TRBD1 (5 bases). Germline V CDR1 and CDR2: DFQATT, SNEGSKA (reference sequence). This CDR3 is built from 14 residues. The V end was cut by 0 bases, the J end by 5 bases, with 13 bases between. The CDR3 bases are TGCAGTGCTAGAGAAAACACCCCAGGGGAGACCCAGTACTTC. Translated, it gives CSARENTPGETQYF.

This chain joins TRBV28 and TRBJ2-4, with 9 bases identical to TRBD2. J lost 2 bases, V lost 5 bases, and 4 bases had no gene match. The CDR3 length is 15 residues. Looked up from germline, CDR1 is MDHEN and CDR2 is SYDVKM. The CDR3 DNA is TGTGCCAGCAGTCTAAGCGGGGGGCCCAAAAACATTCAGTACTTC. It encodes CASSLSGGPKNIQYF.

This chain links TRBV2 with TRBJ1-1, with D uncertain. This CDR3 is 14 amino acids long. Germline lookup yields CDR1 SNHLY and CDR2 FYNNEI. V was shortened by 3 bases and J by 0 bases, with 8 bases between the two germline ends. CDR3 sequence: CASSEERMNTEAFF. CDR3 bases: TGTGCCAGCAGTGAGGAACGGATGAACACTGAAGCTTTCTTT.

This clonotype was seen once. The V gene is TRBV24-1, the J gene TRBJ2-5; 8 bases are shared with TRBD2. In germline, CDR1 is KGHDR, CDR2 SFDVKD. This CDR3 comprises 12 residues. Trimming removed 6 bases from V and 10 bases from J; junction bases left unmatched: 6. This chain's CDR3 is CATSRSGGGQYF. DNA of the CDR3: TGTGCCACCAGTCGATCGGGGGGGGGCCAGTACTTC.

The CDR3, as DNA: TGTGCCAGCAGTTTAGGGGTTGGGAACACTGAAGCTTTCTTT. Translation gives CASSLGVGNTEAFF. V gene TRBV6-5 combines with J gene TRBJ1-1; D might be TRBD1 (5 bases). The CDR3 is 14 amino acids. V was cut by 4 bases and J by 1 base, with 10 bases left in between. Germline V gives CDR1 MNHEY, CDR2 SVGAGI.

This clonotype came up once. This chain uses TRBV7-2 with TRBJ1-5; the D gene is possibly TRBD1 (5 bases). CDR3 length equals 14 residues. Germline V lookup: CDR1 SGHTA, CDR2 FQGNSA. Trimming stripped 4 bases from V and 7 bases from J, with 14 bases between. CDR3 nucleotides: TGTGCCAGCAGCTCCCAGGGTATAGAGCAGCCCCAGCATTTT. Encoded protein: CASSSQGIEQPQHF.

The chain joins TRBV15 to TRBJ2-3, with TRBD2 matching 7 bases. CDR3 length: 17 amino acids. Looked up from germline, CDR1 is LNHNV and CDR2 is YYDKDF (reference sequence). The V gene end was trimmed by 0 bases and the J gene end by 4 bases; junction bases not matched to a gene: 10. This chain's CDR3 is CATSRDALRRESDTQYF. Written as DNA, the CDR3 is TGTGCCACCAGCAGAGACGCCCTTCGGCGGGAGTCAGATACGCAGTATTTT.